These 29 T cell receptor beta chains were sequenced from one sample in a study of blood T cell repertoires in COVID-19. TCRdb's copy holds only in-frame clones and misses some; the assay was immunoSEQ multiplex PCR. The sample includes some 180,000 clones, 90% of them seen just once. The specimen sequenced was peripheral blood. All receptors come from a man aged 45-60 years with acute or convalescent COVID-19.

The gene calls are TRBV19 and TRBJ1-1, with D perhaps TRBD1 (5 bases). The germline gives CDR1 LNHDA, CDR2 SQIVND (reference sequence). V lost 3 bases to trimming and J lost 1 base, with 12 bases between them. This CDR3 comprises 15 residues. The CDR3 DNA reads TGTGCCAGTAGTATGGGGCAGATGGGGAACACTGAAGCTTTCTTT. Its translation is CASSMGQMGNTEAFF.

A few counts support this clone. V usage is TRBV27 and J usage is TRBJ1-2; 9 bases map to TRBD1. J lost 3 bases, V lost 6 bases, and 8 bases had no gene match. Looked up from germline, CDR1 is MNHEY and CDR2 is SMNVEV (reference sequence). This CDR3 comprises 15 residues. CDR3 nucleotide sequence: TGTGCCAGCAGGTCGCCGGGGGACAGGGACTATGGCTACACCTTC. This codes for CASRSPGDRDYGYTF.

The chain uses TRBV5-6 and TRBJ2-5, with D hard to call. The CDR3 consists of 14 residues. Germline CDR1 SGHDT, CDR2 YYEEEE. The V gene lost 0 bases and the J gene lost 0 bases, with 6 bases spanning the gap. DNA of the CDR3: TGTGCCAGCAGCTTGGCTACGTACCAAGAGACCCAGTACTTC. Translated, it gives CASSLATYQETQYF. Full variable domain (outside the CDR3, taken from reference TRBV5-6 and TRBJ2-5): DAGVTQSPTHLIKTRGQQVTLRCSPKSGHDTVSWYQQALGQGPQFIFQYYEEEERQRGNFPDRFSGHQFPNYSSELNVNALLLGDSALYLCASSLATYQETQYFGPGTRLLVL.

There are a few counts of this clone. The CDR3 loop reads CASSFGGARNTEAFF. The CDR3 bases are TGTGCCAGCAGTTTCGGAGGGGCGCGGAACACTGAAGCTTTCTTT. The chain carries TRBV28 and TRBJ1-1; weak D call: TRBD1 (5 bases). CDR3 length: 15 residues. Germline values: CDR1 MDHEN, CDR2 SYDVKM. V lost 3 bases, J lost 1 base, and 12 bases lay in between.

This chain uses TRBV7-8 with TRBJ1-5; D possibly corresponds to TRBD1 (6 bases). Germline V lookup: CDR1 SGHVS, CDR2 FQNEAQ. V gave up 5 bases and J gave up 4 bases, with 18 bases separating them. The CDR3 covers 16 residues. For the CDR3, the DNA is TGTGCCAGCAGCCTATCCCAGGGGAGGGAGAATCAGCCCCAGCATTTT. Protein: CASSLSQGRENQPQHF. Combining the CDR3 with reference TRBV7-8 and TRBJ1-5 gives the whole variable domain GAGVSQSPRYKVAKRGQDVALRCDPISGHVSLFWYQQALGQGPEFLTYFQNEAQLDKSGLPSDRFFAERPEGSVSTLKIQRTQQEDSAVYLCASSLSQGRENQPQHFGDGTRLSIL.

With regard to this clone: Other nucleotide sequences from this sample produce the same CDR3. The V call is TRBV28, the J call TRBJ2-1; TRBD2 matches 13 bases. Germline-derived CDR1 and CDR2 are MDHEN and SYDVKM. V lost 6 bases and J lost 3; bases outside the gene matches: 5. The CDR3 is made up of 16 amino acids. The CDR3 is CASRPGLAGVYNEQFF. CDR3 DNA sequence: TGTGCCAGCAGGCCCGGACTAGCGGGGGTCTACAATGAGCAGTTCTTC.

This CDR3 is CASSEWASGKSTDTQYF. In DNA form, the CDR3 reads TGTGCCAGCAGCGAGTGGGCTAGCGGGAAGAGCACAGATACGCAGTATTTT. The rearrangement links TRBV7-9 to TRBJ2-3, with 9 bases identical to TRBD2. With 5 bases clipped from V and 0 bases from J, the junction kept 9 bases outside the gene matches. The CDR3 covers 17 residues. CDR1 and CDR2 from the germline V gene are SEHNR and FQNEAQ (reference sequence).

V and J are TRBV28 and TRBJ1-5; TRBD1 agrees at 10 bases. J lost 2 bases, V lost 6 bases, and 4 bases had no gene match. The CDR3 contains 15 residues. Germline CDR1 is MDHEN and CDR2 is SYDVKM. CDR3 DNA: TGTGCCAGCAGGCCCGGGACAGGGGGCAATCAGCCCCAGCATTTT. It is translated as CASRPGTGGNQPQHF.

The chain links TRBV12-3 or TRBV12-4 to TRBJ1-1; 7 bases fit TRBD1. The V and J ends lost 5 bases and 10 bases, in that order; junction bases with no gene match: 10. The CDR3 has 13 amino acids. The CDR3: CASSLSTGAGAFF. As DNA, the CDR3 is TGTGCCAGCAGTCTCTCAACAGGGGCCGGAGCTTTCTTT.

This rearrangement joins TRBV28 to TRBJ2-5; TRBD2 matches 10 bases. Looked up from germline, CDR1 is MDHEN and CDR2 is SYDVKM. CDR3 length: 17 amino acids. With 5 bases clipped from V and 5 bases from J, the junction kept 14 bases outside the gene matches. In DNA, the CDR3 is TGTGCCAGCAGTGCGCCTAGCGGGAGAGGTTTGAAGGAGACCCAGTACTTC. Its translation: CASSAPSGRGLKETQYF.

The chain uses TRBV27 and TRBJ1-2; unclear D gene. Germline lookup yields CDR1 MNHEY and CDR2 SMNVEV (reference sequence). The CDR3 length is 13 residues. Trimming took off 0 bases at V and 8 bases at J, with 10 bases between the two ends. The CDR3 spells CASSLSGRGGYTF. The CDR3 DNA reads as TGTGCCAGCAGTTTATCCGGGCGGGGAGGCTACACCTTC.

The rearrangement joins TRBV3-1 (or the pseudogene TRBV3-2) to TRBJ1-1; a weak D match, TRBD1 (5 bases). CDR3 length equals 12 residues. Trimming took 8 bases from V and 4 from J, leaving 11 bases between them. Germline V gives CDR1 LGHDT, CDR2 YNNKEL (reference sequence). CDR3 residues: CASAEGPTEAFF. DNA of the CDR3: TGTGCCAGCGCGGAGGGGCCCACTGAAGCTTTCTTT.

V gene TRBV19 combines with J gene TRBJ2-7; a possible D gene is TRBD2 (6 bases). The germline CDR1 and CDR2 sequences are LNHDA and SQIVND (reference sequence). With 5 bases removed from V and 6 bases from J, the gap between germline ends came to 20 bases. The CDR3 covers 15 residues. The CDR3 nucleotides read TGTGCCAGTAGTCCCAGAGGTGCCCTCGGGGGCGAGCAGTACTTC. Its protein is CASSPRGALGGEQYF.

Only one count was recorded for this clone. This rearrangement joins TRBV12-3 or TRBV12-4 to TRBJ1-3; no clear D. The germline V and J ends were trimmed by 8 bases and 0 bases, with 8 bases remaining between them. This CDR3 spans 13 amino acids. CDR3 nucleotides: TGTGCCAGCCAACCAGGCTCTGGAAACACCATATATTTT. It specifies CASQPGSGNTIYF.

The chain joins TRBV10-2 to TRBJ2-7; D is ambiguous. This CDR3 has 12 amino acids. V lost 0 bases and J 3 bases, leaving 3 bases between the germline ends. CDR1 is WSHSY and CDR2 is SAAADI in the germline V gene. The CDR3 DNA sequence: TGCGCCAGCAGTGAGTCCTTCTACGAGCAGTACTTC. Translation: CASSESFYEQYF.

The chain has TRBV7-3 and TRBJ2-5; D is perhaps TRBD2 (6 bases). This CDR3 has 13 residues. Germline values: CDR1 SGHTA, CDR2 FQGTGA. Trimming cost V 2 bases and J 3 bases, with 7 bases left between them. This chain's CDR3 is CASSLGGEETQYF. The CDR3 DNA is TGTGCCAGCAGCTTAGGAGGGGAAGAGACCCAGTACTTC.

The chain recombines TRBV5-6 with TRBJ2-1; 10 positions match TRBD2. With V trimmed by 5 bases and J by 1 base, 12 bases remained unmatched. Germline CDR1 and CDR2: SGHDT and YYEEEE. CDR3 size: 18 residues. The CDR3 DNA follows: TGTGCCAGCAGTCTGGCCCGTCTAGCGGGAGAATCCTACAATGAGCAGTTCTTC. Protein: CASSLARLAGESYNEQFF.

The chain carries TRBV7-2 and TRBJ2-1, with TRBD1 matching 8 bases. Germline values: CDR1 SGHTA, CDR2 FQGNSA. This CDR3 contains 15 residues. J gave up 5 bases and V 4 bases, and 7 bases lay outside the gene matches. CDR3 nucleotides: TGTGCCAGCAGCTACGGACAGGGATTTAACAATGAGCAGTTCTTC. The encoded protein is CASSYGQGFNNEQFF. The full variable domain, with the rest looked up from reference TRBV7-2 and TRBJ2-1, is GAGVSQSPSNKVTEKGKDVELRCDPISGHTALYWYRQSLGQGLEFLIYFQGNSAPDKSGLPSDRFSAERTGGSVSTLTIQRTQQEDSAVYLCASSYGQGFNNEQFFGPGTRLTVL.

The chain has TRBV7-3 and TRBJ2-1; the match to TRBD2 covers 12 bases. The J segment lost 7 bases and the V segment lost 2 bases, leaving 6 bases of the junction unmatched. The CDR3 has 16 amino acids. From germline, CDR1 is SGHTA and CDR2 FQGTGA. Here the CDR3 DNA reads TGTGCCAGCAGCTTATCGGCTAGCGGGAGGGAAAATGAGCAGTTCTTC. Protein: CASSLSASGRENEQFF.

The V gene is TRBV5-5, the J gene TRBJ2-5, with a possible D match to TRBD1 (6 bases). Trimming took off 4 bases at V and 0 bases at J, with 10 bases between the two ends. CDR1 is SGHKS, CDR2 YYEKEE, per germline (reference sequence). CDR3 length equals 14 residues. In DNA form, the CDR3 reads TGTGCCAGCAGCACGGACAGCTACCAAGAGACCCAGTACTTC. It yields the protein CASSTDSYQETQYF.

The chain couples TRBV6-1 to TRBJ1-2; no firm D call. The CDR3 is 15 residues long. Germline V CDR1 and CDR2: MNHNS, SASEGT. Trimming pared 1 base from V and 2 bases from J, leaving 11 bases between. CDR3 in DNA: TGTGCCAGCAGTGAAGGCACCAGGCCCAACTATGGCTACACCTTC. Its protein is CASSEGTRPNYGYTF.

This chain links TRBV15 with TRBJ1-4; 10 bases match TRBD1. V trimming: 0 bases; J trimming: 7 bases; junction bases outside the gene matches: 5. Germline CDR1 LNHNV, CDR2 YYDKDF (reference sequence). The CDR3 runs 16 residues. The CDR3 coding sequence is TGTGCCACCAGCAGAGATGTCGGGACAGGGGTTGAAAAACTGTTTTTT. Translating gives CATSRDVGTGVEKLFF. Combining the CDR3 with reference TRBV15 and TRBJ1-4 gives the whole variable domain DAMVIQNPRYQVTQFGKPVTLSCSQTLNHNVMYWYQQKSSQAPKLLFHYYDKDFNNEADTPDNFQSRRPNTSFCFLDIRSPGLGDTAMYLCATSRDVGTGVEKLFFGSGTQLSVL.

This chain connects TRBV27 to TRBJ2-3; 9 bases line up with TRBD1. The CDR3 spans 16 residues. J gave up 2 bases and V 8 bases, and 11 bases lay outside the gene matches. CDR1 is MNHEY, CDR2 SMNVEV, per germline (reference sequence). The DNA for the CDR3 is TGTGCCAGCCAGACAGGGGGTAGAAGGGACACAGATACGCAGTATTTT. Its protein is CASQTGGRRDTDTQYF.

J is TRBJ2-7 and V is TRBV14; a possible D gene is TRBD1 (5 bases). This CDR3 is 14 amino acids long. Germline V gene data show CDR1 as SGHDN and CDR2 as FVKESK. Deletions cut 2 bases from V and 2 bases from J, with 10 bases between. The CDR3 DNA reads TGTGCCAGCAGCCAATGGGGCAGCCCCTACGAGCAGTACTTC. As protein: CASSQWGSPYEQYF.

The chain carries TRBV9 and TRBJ1-3; possible D gene TRBD1, 6 bases. The V gene's germline CDR1 is SGDLS and CDR2 YYNGEE. The CDR3 has 14 residues. Deletions cut 3 bases from V and 0 bases from J, with 7 bases between. This CDR3 is CASSETGSGNTIYF. CDR3 nucleotides: TGTGCCAGCAGCGAGACAGGCTCTGGAAACACCATATATTTT.

This chain uses TRBV12-3 or TRBV12-4 with TRBJ1-2, with D uncertain. CDR3 size: 13 residues. The ends were cut back, 3 bases at V and 8 bases at J, with 13 bases in the middle. Here the CDR3 reads CASSFRQARGYTF. DNA for the CDR3: TGTGCCAGCAGTTTTCGGCAGGCCCGCGGCTACACCTTC.

The chain combines TRBV19 with TRBJ1-2; TRBD1 matches at 8 bases. Germline trimming cut 7 bases from V and 2 bases from J; bases unmatched to any gene: 6. Germline-derived CDR1 and CDR2 are LNHDA and SQIVND (reference sequence). The CDR3 consists of 14 residues. The CDR3 DNA follows: TGTGCCAGTACCAGAGGGGACAGGAACTATGGCTACACCTTC. Protein: CASTRGDRNYGYTF.

The V call is TRBV5-1, the J call TRBJ1-1, with 7 bases that match TRBD1. The CDR3 consists of 14 residues. Per the germline V gene, CDR1 is SGHRS and CDR2 is YFSETQ. Unmatched junction bases numbered 4, after V lost 4 bases and J lost 1 base. CDR3 region: CASSRQGGNTEAFF. CDR3 nucleotides: TGCGCCAGCAGCAGACAGGGAGGGAACACTGAAGCTTTCTTT.

The chain links TRBV6-1 to TRBJ2-2; the match to TRBD1 covers 7 bases. The CDR3 extends over 15 amino acids. With 2 bases clipped from V and 1 base from J, the junction kept 1 base outside the gene matches. Germline V gene lookup returns CDR1 MNHNS and CDR2 SASEGT. The CDR3 protein is CASSERTGNTGELFF. CDR3 bases: TGTGCCAGCAGTGAAAGGACAGGGAACACCGGGGAGCTGTTTTTT.